The T cell receptor beta chain under discussion was sequenced for a study of identical twins. Study observations and caveats: Beta clonotypes that were abundant in cord blood contained fewer insertions, a pattern absent from memory repertoires.

This clonotype appeared a few times. Its antigen remains unknown. Each CDR3 protein is one row after TCRdb ran MiXCR on the 5' RACE reads. The table shows approximately 250,000 distinct CDR3 sequences, with 6.5% occurring only once. This CDR3 region has 17 residues. V dropped 0 bases and J dropped 3 bases, with 15 bases sitting between them. Per germline, CDR1 SGDLS and CDR2 YYNGEE. The same specimen was also included in a second study, on T cells expressing NK-cell markers. That paper adds: HCMV seropositivity marked most of the eight sequenced donors; one was seronegative. Of the CD8+ T cells in more than five donors, roughly 1.0-7.5% belonged to dominant NKG2C+ clonotypes.

The sample was CD8+ T cells sorted from blood. The sequence was collected from a woman aged 18-29 years in good health. The V call is TRBV9, the J call TRBJ2-2, with D unclear. CDR3 DNA sequence: TGTGCCAGCAGCGTAGCTAAGGATGGTCGGGACACCGGGGAGCTGTTTTTT. Residues: CASSVAKDGRDTGELFF.